The rows below give T cell receptor beta chains drawn from one sample of a study of response to subunit inactivated influenza vaccine. From the RT-PCR reads, TCRdb called clonotypes with MiXCR, one entry per CDR3 protein. The sample lists some 180,000 distinct CDR3 sequences; around 9% were seen once. This specimen was non-naive T cells sorted from PBMCs, taken on the day of vaccination. The receptors derive from a man aged 45-65 years who received an inactivated influenza vaccine. The CDR3 runs from the conserved cysteine through the conserved F or W. A D gene is named only where the DNA matches it firmly. The size of a clone is reported for some rows only, either as once, few or many, or as a class for expanded clones.

size,J,D,V,CDR3,DNA
-,TRBJ1-5,-,TRBV4-1,CASSAFGRERGPQHF,TGCGCCAGCAGCGCTTTTGGGAGGGAAAGAGGGCCCCAGCATTTT
-,TRBJ2-1,TRBD2,TRBV12-3/TRBV12-4,CASEISGSGNEQFF,TGTGCCAGCGAGATTAGCGGGAGCGGTAATGAGCAGTTCTTC
-,TRBJ2-1,TRBD2,TRBV6-5,CASSYSSGSSEQFF,TGTGCCAGCAGTTACTCTAGCGGGAGTAGTGAGCAGTTCTTC
-,TRBJ2-7,TRBD1,TRBV29-1,CSVRQGSYEQYF,TGCAGCGTCAGACAGGGCTCCTACGAGCAGTACTTC
many,TRBJ1-4,-,TRBV4-3,CASSQDRPAGTTNEKLFF,TGCGCCAGCAGCCAAGATAGGCCGGCAGGCACAACTAATGAAAAACTGTTTTTT
-,TRBJ1-5,-,TRBV6-2/TRBV6-3,CASSYWLEPRGHQPQHF,TGTGCCAGCAGTTATTGGTTGGAGCCCCGGGGGCATCAGCCCCAGCATTTT
-,TRBJ2-3,-,TRBV7-9,CASSPGSTAASTDTQYF,TGTGCCAGCAGCCCTGGATCGACGGCCGCTAGCACAGATACGCAGTATTTT
many,TRBJ2-3,TRBD2,TRBV9,CASSPRPGGGTDTQYF,TGTGCCAGCAGCCCTCGCCCCGGGGGGGGCACAGATACGCAGTATTTT
many,TRBJ1-3,-,TRBV12-3/TRBV12-4,CASSLKATESGNTIYF,TGTGCCAGCAGTTTAAAAGCCACCGAATCTGGAAACACCATATATTTT
few,TRBJ2-3,-,TRBV5-1,CASSLGTLSTDTQYF,TGCGCCAGCAGCTTGGGGACTCTAAGCACAGATACGCAGTATTTT
-,TRBJ2-1,-,TRBV20-1,CSARERLLGEQFF,TGCAGTGCTAGAGAACGACTTTTGGGGGAGCAGTTCTTC
few,TRBJ2-1,-,TRBV5-4,CASSFDTSSYNEQFF,TGTGCCAGCAGCTTTGACACTAGCTCCTACAATGAGCAGTTCTTC
few,TRBJ2-7,-,TRBV5-1,CASSSVGRSEQYF,TGCGCCAGCAGCTCCGTCGGGAGAAGCGAGCAGTACTTC
-,TRBJ2-7,-,TRBV15,CATSNGNFYEQYF,TGTGCCACCAGCAACGGTAACTTCTACGAGCAGTACTTC
many,TRBJ2-1,-,TRBV20-1,CSARDLMTTRNEQFF,TGCAGTGCTAGAGATTTAATGACGACACGCAATGAGCAGTTCTTC
few,TRBJ2-1,-,TRBV4-2,CASSLRGLRASGDNEQFF,TGTGCCAGCAGCCTCAGGGGGCTCCGGGCTAGCGGAGACAATGAGCAGTTCTTC
few,TRBJ2-7,TRBD2,TRBV11-2,CASSSGLAGGTGSYEQYF,TGTGCCAGCAGCTCGGGACTAGCGGGGGGAACGGGGTCCTACGAGCAGTACTTC
-,TRBJ2-7,-,TRBV20-1,CSARVGVEEQYF,TGCAGTGCTAGAGTGGGGGTCGAAGAGCAGTACTTC
few,TRBJ2-1,TRBD1,TRBV27,CASKGTGGSYNEQFF,TGTGCCAGCAAAGGGACAGGGGGCTCCTACAATGAGCAGTTCTTC
few,TRBJ2-6,-,TRBV3-1,CASSPHRVGGANVLTF,TGTGCCAGCAGCCCCCACAGGGTCGGAGGGGCCAACGTCCTGACTTTC
many,TRBJ2-2,-,TRBV3-1,CASSIGRTGELFF,TGTGCCAGCAGCATAGGACGGACCGGGGAGCTGTTTTTT
few,TRBJ1-2,-,TRBV4-2,CASSQVASQQGYTF,TGTGCCAGCAGCCAAGTCGCGTCCCAGCAGGGCTACACCTTC
-,TRBJ2-3,-,TRBV2,CASSEVAVNTQYF,TGTGCCAGCAGTGAAGTTGCGGTGAATACGCAGTATTTT
few,TRBJ1-6,-,TRBV9,CASSVGGQVNSPLHF,TGTGCCAGCAGCGTAGGTGGCCAGGTTAATTCACCCCTCCACTTT
many,TRBJ2-5,-,TRBV20-1,CSARATDSKETQYF,TGCAGTGCTAGAGCCACGGACAGCAAAGAGACCCAGTACTTC
few,TRBJ1-1,TRBD1,TRBV20-1,CSARPTGEMNTEAFF,TGCAGTGCTCGCCCGACAGGGGAAATGAACACTGAAGCTTTCTTT
many,TRBJ2-4,-,TRBV28,CASSGTAVNTKNIQYF,TGTGCCAGCAGCGGGACGGCCGTCAACACCAAAAACATTCAGTACTTC
few,TRBJ1-6,-,TRBV9,CASSGRDSPLHF,TGTGCCAGCAGCGGACGAGATTCACCCCTCCACTTT
many,TRBJ1-3,-,TRBV16,CASSQLRHSGNTIYF,TGTGCCAGCAGCCAATTACGACATTCAGGAAACACCATATATTTT
-,TRBJ2-5,-,TRBV2,CASAGNLQETQYF,TGTGCCAGCGCAGGAAACCTCCAAGAGACCCAGTACTTC
-,TRBJ1-5,-,TRBV18,CASSKEVKDQPQHF,TGTGCCAGCTCTAAAGAGGTAAAAGATCAGCCCCAGCATTTT
few,TRBJ2-1,-,TRBV18,CASSPQGLEQFF,TGTGCCAGCTCACCACAGGGCCTTGAGCAGTTCTTC
-,TRBJ1-1,TRBD1,TRBV7-2,CASSLVWTGDTEAFF,TGTGCCAGCAGCTTAGTATGGACAGGGGACACTGAAGCTTTCTTT
many,TRBJ2-2,TRBD1,TRBV10-3,CAISKGRQGGTGELFF,TGTGCCATCAGCAAGGGGAGACAGGGGGGAACCGGGGAGCTGTTTTTT
many,TRBJ1-5,-,TRBV12-3/TRBV12-4,CASSLIQPEPQHF,TGTGCCAGCAGTTTAATACAGCCGGAGCCCCAGCATTTT